A single sample gave rise to the 8 T cell receptor beta chains below, sequenced in a study of blood T cell repertoires in COVID-19. Using immunoSEQ multiplex PCR, the repertoire was profiled, and TCRdb retains in-frame clones only, with some absent. Here the sample spans around 250,000 clones, about 87% being singletons. The material sequenced was peripheral blood. The receptors derive from a woman between 70 and 85 years old with active or convalescent COVID-19.

The rearrangement links TRBV21-1 to TRBJ1-5; TRBD1, as called in the table, went unchecked against the DNA. TRBV21-1 is classified as a pseudogene. The CDR3 sequence is 16 residues long. CDR3: CASSEQGIRSNQPQHF. The CDR3 bases are TGTGCCAGCAGCGAACAGGGGATCCGTAGCAATCAGCCCCAGCATTTT.

V and J are TRBV6-6 and TRBJ1-2; D unresolved. The length of the CDR3 is 14 residues. Deletions cut 5 bases from V and 4 bases from J, with 14 bases between. Germline V gene lookup returns CDR1 MNHNY and CDR2 SVGAGI (reference sequence). Here the CDR3 DNA reads TGTGCCAGCAGTATCGAACTGGAGGTCTATGGCTACACCTTC. Residues: CASSIELEVYGYTF.

V gene TRBV6-2 or TRBV6-3 combines with J gene TRBJ1-1; the D gene is possibly TRBD1 (6 bases). V shed 5 bases and J shed 2 bases, with 12 bases lying between them. CDR1 MNHEY and CDR2 SVGEGT come from the germline V gene. The CDR3 consists of 14 residues. This chain's CDR3 is CASSQLQGNTEAFF. The CDR3 DNA sequence: TGTGCCAGCAGTCAACTACAGGGTAACACTGAAGCTTTCTTT.

The genes are TRBV5-6 and TRBJ1-1; no definite D call. Per germline, CDR1 SGHDT and CDR2 YYEEEE. V lost 2 bases to trimming and J lost 5 bases, with 16 bases between them. This CDR3 comprises 15 residues. In DNA, the CDR3 is TGTGCCAGCAGCTTAGATGGCGGGTTGCAGACTGAAGCTTTCTTT. This translates into CASSLDGGLQTEAFF.

This chain uses TRBV14 with TRBJ1-1; 8 nucleotides line up with TRBD1. The CDR3 has 14 residues. Germline values: CDR1 SGHDN, CDR2 FVKESK. The V gene end was trimmed by 1 base and the J gene end by 9 bases; junction bases not matched to a gene: 7. The CDR3 is CASSQVGGTGKAFF. The CDR3 coding sequence is TGTGCCAGCAGCCAAGTGGGTGGGACAGGAAAAGCTTTCTTT.

V and J are TRBV29-1 and TRBJ1-1; D remains ambiguous. Trimming stripped 6 bases from V and 4 bases from J, with 6 bases between. Germline V gene data show CDR1 as SQVTM and CDR2 as ANQGSEA. The CDR3 spans 10 residues. CDR3 loop: CSVGATEAFF. In DNA, the CDR3 is TGCAGCGTGGGAGCCACTGAAGCTTTCTTT.

The chain couples TRBV4-3 to TRBJ2-7, with 9 bases that match TRBD1. The CDR3 runs to 13 residues. CDR1 and CDR2 (germline): LGHNA, YSLEER. V was clipped by 4 bases and J by 5 bases; unmatched bases: 3. The chain's CDR3 is CASSLDRGDEQYF. CDR3 DNA: TGCGCCAGCAGCCTGGACAGGGGCGACGAGCAGTACTTC.

CDR3 residues: CASSLGQGQAGNTIYF. CDR3 coding DNA: TGTGCCAGCAGCTTGGGGCAGGGCCAGGCTGGAAACACCATATATTTT. The rearrangement joins TRBV5-5 to TRBJ1-3; weak D call: TRBD1 (5 bases). Germline CDR1 SGHKS, CDR2 YYEKEE (reference sequence). V dropped 0 bases and J dropped 2 bases, with 12 bases sitting between them. The CDR3 extends over 16 amino acids.